The source of this T cell receptor (beta chain) is a study of cytomegalovirus exposure and HLA in healthy donors. As to this clone: As yet, its antigen is unknown.

In the PCR, 60 Vbeta and 13 Jbeta primers were used. The repertoire was sequenced with immunoSEQ multiplex PCR; TCRdb's copy has only in-frame clones and lacks some. The table has 200,000 to 250,000 clones, 80% to 85% seen once; the top ten hold less than 9%. Study-wide results and caveats: Sequencing depth across donors, presence/absence analyses assumed, was roughly uniform. Researchers reported in a later analysis that a missense DCLRE1C variant was tied to TCR beta V- and J-gene trimming.

The source of this sequence is a woman aged 60 to 75 in good health and CMV-seropositive. Sequenced material: PBMCs.

CDR3 residues: CASSGIAGAKNIQYF. The CDR3 region has the DNA TGTGCCAGCAGTGGGATAGCGGGAGCCAAAAACATTCAGTACTTC. The chain recombines TRBV2 with TRBJ2-4, with TRBD2 matching over 7 bases. Germline loops: CDR1 SNHLY, CDR2 FYNNEI. Trimming cost V 4 bases and J 0 bases; bases outside gene matches: 3. The CDR3 has 15 residues. The complete variable domain, with remaining parts taken from reference TRBV2 and TRBJ2-4, reads EPEVTQTPSHQVTQMGQEVILRCVPISNHLYFYWYRQILGQKVEFLVSFYNNEISEKSEIFDDQFSVERPDGSNFTLKIRSTKLEDSAMYFCASSGIAGAKNIQYFGAGTRLSVL.